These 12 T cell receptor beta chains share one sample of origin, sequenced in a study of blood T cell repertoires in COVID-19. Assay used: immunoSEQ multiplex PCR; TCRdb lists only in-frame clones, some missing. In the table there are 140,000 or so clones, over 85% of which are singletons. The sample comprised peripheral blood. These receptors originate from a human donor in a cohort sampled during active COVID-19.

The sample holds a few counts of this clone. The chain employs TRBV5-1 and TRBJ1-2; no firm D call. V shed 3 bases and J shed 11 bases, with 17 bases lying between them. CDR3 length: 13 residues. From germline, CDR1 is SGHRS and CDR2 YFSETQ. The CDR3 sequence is CASSSTIQGLYTF. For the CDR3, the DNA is TGCGCCAGCAGCTCAACAATCCAAGGACTTTACACCTTC. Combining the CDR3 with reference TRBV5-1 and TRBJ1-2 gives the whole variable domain KAGVTQTPRYLIKTRGQQVTLSCSPISGHRSVSWYQQTPGQGLQFLFEYFSETQRNKGNFPGRFSGRQFSNSRSEMNVSTLELGDSALYLCASSSTIQGLYTFGSGTRLTVV.

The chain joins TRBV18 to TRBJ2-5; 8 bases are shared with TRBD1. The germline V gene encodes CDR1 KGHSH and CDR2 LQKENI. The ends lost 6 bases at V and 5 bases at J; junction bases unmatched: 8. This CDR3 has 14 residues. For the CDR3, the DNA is TGTGCCAGCTCCCGACAGGGGTTGGGGGAGACCCAGTACTTC. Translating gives CASSRQGLGETQYF.

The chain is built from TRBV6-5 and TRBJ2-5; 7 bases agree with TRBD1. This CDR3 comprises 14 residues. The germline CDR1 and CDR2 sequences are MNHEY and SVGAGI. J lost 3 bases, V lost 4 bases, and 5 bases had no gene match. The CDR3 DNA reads TGTGCCAGCAGTTTCAGGGGGACAGAAGAGACCCAGTACTTC. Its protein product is CASSFRGTEETQYF.

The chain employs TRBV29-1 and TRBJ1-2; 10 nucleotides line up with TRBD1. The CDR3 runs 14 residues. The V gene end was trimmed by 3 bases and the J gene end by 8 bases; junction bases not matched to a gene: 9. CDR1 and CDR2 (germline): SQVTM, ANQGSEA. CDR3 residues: CSVDAGTGVGGYTF. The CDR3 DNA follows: TGCAGCGTTGACGCCGGGACAGGGGTAGGGGGCTACACCTTC.

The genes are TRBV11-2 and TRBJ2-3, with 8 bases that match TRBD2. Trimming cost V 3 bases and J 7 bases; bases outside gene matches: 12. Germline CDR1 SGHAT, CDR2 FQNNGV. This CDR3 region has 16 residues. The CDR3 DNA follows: TGTGCCAGCAGCTTGGGGCGGGGGGCCCAGGGGTATACGCAGTATTTT. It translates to CASSLGRGAQGYTQYF.

DNA of the CDR3: TGTGCCAGCAGTTACGCCACAGGGGGCAACTATGGCTACACCTTC. Residues: CASSYATGGNYGYTF. The V call is TRBV6-6, the J call TRBJ1-2; TRBD1 matches at 9 bases. CDR1 is MNHNY, CDR2 SVGAGI, per germline (reference sequence). The ends lost 2 bases at V and 2 bases at J; junction bases unmatched: 3. There are 15 residues in the CDR3.

CDR3 sequence reads: CASSTQGNEKLFF. CDR3 coding DNA: TGTGCCAGCAGCACACAGGGAAATGAAAAACTGTTTTTT. J is TRBJ1-4 and V is TRBV7-2; the D gene is possibly TRBD1 (6 bases). The V end lost 5 bases, the J end lost 5 bases, and 9 bases lay between the germline ends. CDR1 SGHTA and CDR2 FQGNSA come from the germline V gene. The CDR3 length is 13 residues.

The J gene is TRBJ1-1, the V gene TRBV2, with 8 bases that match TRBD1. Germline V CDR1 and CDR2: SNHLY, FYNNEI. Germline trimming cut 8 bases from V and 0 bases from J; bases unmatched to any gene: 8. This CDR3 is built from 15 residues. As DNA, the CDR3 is TGTGCCAGCGCAAAACGGACAGGGATGAACACTGAAGCTTTCTTT. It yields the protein CASAKRTGMNTEAFF.

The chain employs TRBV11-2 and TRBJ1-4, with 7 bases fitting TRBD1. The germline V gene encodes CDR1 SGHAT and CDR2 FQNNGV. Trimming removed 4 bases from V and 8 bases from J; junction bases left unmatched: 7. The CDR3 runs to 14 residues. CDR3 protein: CASSSLTGREKLFF. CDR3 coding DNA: TGTGCCAGCAGCTCATTGACAGGGAGAGAAAAACTGTTTTTT.

Here the CDR3 DNA reads TGTGCCAGCAGTCGCGGGGGGATTCCCTACAATGAGCAGTTCTTC. The encoded protein is CASSRGGIPYNEQFF. V usage is TRBV6-2 or TRBV6-3 and J usage is TRBJ2-1; the match to TRBD2 covers 8 bases. The germline V gene has CDR1 MNHEY and CDR2 SVGEGT. CDR3 length: 15 residues. J lost 2 bases, V lost 5 bases, and 5 bases had no gene match.

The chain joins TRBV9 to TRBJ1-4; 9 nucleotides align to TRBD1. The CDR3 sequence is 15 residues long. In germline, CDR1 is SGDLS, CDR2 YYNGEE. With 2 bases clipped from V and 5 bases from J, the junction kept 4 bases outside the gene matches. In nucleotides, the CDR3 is TGTGCCAGCAGCGTTTACGGGACAGGGAATGAAAAACTGTTTTTT. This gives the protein CASSVYGTGNEKLFF.

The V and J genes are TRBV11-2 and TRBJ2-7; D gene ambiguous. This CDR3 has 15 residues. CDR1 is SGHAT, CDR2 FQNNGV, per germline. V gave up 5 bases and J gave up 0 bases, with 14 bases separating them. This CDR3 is CASSPHSLSSYEQYF. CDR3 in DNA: TGTGCCAGCAGCCCGCACTCCTTGAGCTCCTACGAGCAGTACTTC. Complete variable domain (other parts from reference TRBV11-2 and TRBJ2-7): EAGVAQSPRYKIIEKRQSVAFWCNPISGHATLYWYQQILGQGPKLLIQFQNNGVVDDSQLPKDRFSAERLKGVDSTLKIQPAKLEDSAVYLCASSPHSLSSYEQYFGPGTRLTVT.